One sample yielded the 27 T cell receptor beta chains listed below, sequenced in a study of human T cells and chemical hapten exposure. In TCRdb, the RACE reads were re-called with MiXCR into one record per CDR3 protein. This sample has fewer than 100,000 distinct CDR3 sequences, with 8.6% found just once. Time point defined: healthy volunteer bleed at 6 weeks. From whole blood left unfractionated, total RNA was extracted. The sequencing sample was made of whole blood. All receptors derive from a female donor in good health. Some clones in this sample may be carry-over from other donors' samples.

This clonotype was detected many times. The rearrangement uses TRBV7-2 and TRBJ1-2; no definite D call. The CDR3 spans 13 residues. Trimming pared 5 bases from V and 4 bases from J, leaving 11 bases between. CDR1 is SGHTA, CDR2 FQGNSA, per germline. CDR3 amino acids: CASSPQAGYGYTF. In DNA, the CDR3 is TGTGCCAGCAGCCCCCAAGCTGGCTATGGCTACACCTTC.

This clonotype has more than one count but fewer than ten. The V and J genes are TRBV5-1 and TRBJ2-3, with D uncertain. CDR3 length: 14 residues. Germline CDR1 reads SGHRS; CDR2 reads YFSETQ. V was cut by 0 bases and J by 1 base, with 6 bases left in between. The CDR3 sequence is CASSLDQGTDTQYF. CDR3 nucleotide sequence: TGCGCCAGCAGCTTGGATCAGGGCACAGATACGCAGTATTTT. Full variable domain (missing parts from reference TRBV5-1 and TRBJ2-3): KAGVTQTPRYLIKTRGQQVTLSCSPISGHRSVSWYQQTPGQGLQFLFEYFSETQRNKGNFPGRFSGRQFSNSRSEMNVSTLELGDSALYLCASSLDQGTDTQYFGPGTRLTVL.

A note on this clonotype: This may stem from a read error, because a much larger clone lies one nucleotide away. The rearrangement uses TRBV20-1 and TRBJ1-5; TRBD1 matches at 10 bases. The CDR3 covers 14 residues. CDR1 and CDR2 (germline): DFQATT, SNEGSKA (reference sequence). The CDR3 loop reads CSARTGGLHQPQNF. CDR3 DNA: TGCAGTGCTAGGACAGGGGGCCTCCATCAGCCCCAGAATTTT.

This clonotype was seen repeatedly, ten times or more. V is TRBV4-1 and J is TRBJ1-5; D gene uncertain. Germline values: CDR1 MGHRA, CDR2 YSYEKL. Trimming left V 1 base short and J 10 bases short, with 17 bases between. CDR3 size: 15 residues. The CDR3 bases are TGCGCCAGCAGCCAAGTCCTAGCCCCCGAAGTTCCCCAGCATTTT. Translation gives CASSQVLAPEVPQHF.

There are many counts of this clonotype. The rearrangement uses TRBV18 and TRBJ1-6; 8 bases match TRBD1. Looked up from germline, CDR1 is KGHSH and CDR2 is LQKENI. This CDR3 is 15 amino acids long. Losses at the gene ends were 6 bases for V and 7 bases for J; bases not matched to a gene: 8. The CDR3 reads CASSPSGQGNSPLHF. Written as DNA, the CDR3 is TGTGCCAGCTCCCCGAGCGGACAGGGAAATTCACCCCTCCACTTT.

This clonotype was detected many times. This chain links TRBV18 with TRBJ1-2, with D uncertain. Germline CDR1 reads KGHSH; CDR2 reads LQKENI. With 4 bases removed from V and 4 bases from J, the gap between germline ends came to 16 bases. This CDR3 is 15 amino acids long. The CDR3 DNA sequence: TGTGCCAGCTCACGGACCGAAGCCAGGCCCTATGGCTACACCTTC. Translating it yields CASSRTEARPYGYTF. Looking up the rest from reference TRBV18 and TRBJ1-2 gives the full variable domain: NAGVMQNPRHLVRRRGQEARLRCSPMKGHSHVYWYRQLPEEGLKFMVYLQKENIIDESGMPKERFSAEFPKEGPSILRIQQVVRGDSAAYFCASSRTEARPYGYTFGSGTRLTVV.

The sample holds a few counts of this clonotype. The CDR3 reads CASSERVSTDTQYF. CDR3 sequence (DNA): TGTGCCAGCAGTGAAAGGGTTAGCACAGATACGCAGTATTTT. The chain joins TRBV25-1 to TRBJ2-3; D unclear. The length of the CDR3 is 14 residues. The germline V and J ends were trimmed by 2 bases and 0 bases, with 6 bases remaining between them. Germline V gene data show CDR1 as MGHDK and CDR2 as SYGVNS.

The sample holds a few counts of this clonotype. This chain connects TRBV12-3 or TRBV12-4 to TRBJ1-1, with D unclear. Trimming cost V 7 bases and J 0 bases, with 9 bases left between them. There are 13 residues in the CDR3. The CDR3, as DNA: TGTGCCAGCACATACACGTTGAACACTGAAGCTTTCTTT. Amino acids: CASTYTLNTEAFF.

At least ten counts were recorded for this clonotype. The chain links TRBV7-2 to TRBJ2-7; TRBD2 is a possible D gene (6 bases). The length of the CDR3 is 15 residues. Germline V gives CDR1 SGHTA, CDR2 FQGNSA. V was cut by 5 bases and J by 6 bases, with 20 bases left in between. CDR3 amino acids: CASSLDRQGLGEQYF. CDR3 coding DNA: TGTGCCAGCAGCCTAGACCGGCAGGGACTCGGCGAGCAGTACTTC.

This clonotype has ten or more counts. The chain links TRBV28 to TRBJ1-5; D is undetermined. The V gene's germline CDR1 is MDHEN and CDR2 SYDVKM. This CDR3 contains 14 residues. Trimming took 6 bases from V and 0 from J, leaving 9 bases between them. The CDR3 nucleotides are TGTGCCAGCAGGACGGCCTATAGCAATCAGCCCCAGCATTTT. Translation gives CASRTAYSNQPQHF. Looking up the rest from reference TRBV28 and TRBJ1-5 gives the full variable domain: DVKVTQSSRYLVKRTGEKVFLECVQDMDHENMFWYRQDPGLGLRLIYFSYDVKMKEKGDIPEGYSVSREKKERFSLILESASTNQTSMYLCASRTAYSNQPQHFGDGTRLSIL.

The CDR3 nucleotides are TGTGCCAGCACTAAGACGACCAGCTCCTACGAGCAGTACTTC. It specifies CASTKTTSSYEQYF. The V gene is TRBV6-6, the J gene TRBJ2-7; D remains unclear. The CDR3 loop spans 14 amino acids. Germline CDR1 and CDR2: MNHNY and SVGAGI (reference sequence). V was shortened by 7 bases and J by 0 bases, with 13 bases between the two germline ends.

The J gene is TRBJ1-2, the V gene TRBV5-1; D is uncertain. The CDR3 covers 14 residues. V was clipped by 0 bases and J by 3 bases, with 9 bases between them. Per the germline V gene, CDR1 is SGHRS and CDR2 is YFSETQ. Written as DNA, the CDR3 is TGCGCCAGCAGCTTGGAGGGCAGCTACTATGGCTACACCTTC. As protein: CASSLEGSYYGYTF.

This clonotype has just a few counts. The gene calls are TRBV30 and TRBJ1-6; 7 bases map to TRBD1. V shed 3 bases and J 9 bases; nucleotides not matched to a gene: 5. CDR1 and CDR2 (germline): GTSNPN, SVGIG (reference sequence). This CDR3 contains 13 residues. The CDR3 here is CAWRDRVVSPLHF. As DNA, the CDR3 is TGTGCCTGGAGAGACAGGGTTGTTTCACCCCTCCACTTT.

In this sample, this clonotype turned up a few times. The rearrangement links TRBV12-3 or TRBV12-4 to TRBJ2-7; D not certain. The CDR3 is made up of 12 amino acids. V was clipped by 6 bases and J by 5 bases, with 11 bases between them. The CDR3 is CASSLTGNEQYF. The DNA for the CDR3 is TGTGCCAGCAGCCTTACGGGTAACGAGCAGTACTTC.

V usage is TRBV2 and J usage is TRBJ2-3, with TRBD1 matching over 9 bases. J gave up 4 bases and V 1 base, and 0 bases lay outside the gene matches. The CDR3 extends over 14 amino acids. The germline CDR1 and CDR2 sequences are SNHLY and FYNNEI. This CDR3 is CASSEDRGPDTQYF. CDR3 nucleotides: TGTGCCAGCAGTGAAGACAGGGGGCCAGATACGCAGTATTTT. Drawing the rest from reference TRBV2 and TRBJ2-3, the complete variable domain is EPEVTQTPSHQVTQMGQEVILRCVPISNHLYFYWYRQILGQKVEFLVSFYNNEISEKSEIFDDQFSVERPDGSNFTLKIRSTKLEDSAMYFCASSEDRGPDTQYFGPGTRLTVL.

This clonotype was detected many times. This chain uses TRBV12-3 or TRBV12-4 with TRBJ2-7; 9 nucleotides align to TRBD2. V lost 4 bases, J lost 6 bases, and 7 bases stayed unmatched. This CDR3 spans 14 amino acids. The DNA of the CDR3 is TGTGCCAGCAGTTCTAGCGGGGTAGGCTTCGAGCAGTACTTC. Translation: CASSSSGVGFEQYF.

This clonotype was found a few times. The chain is built from TRBV7-8 and TRBJ1-2; no firm D call. The germline gives CDR1 SGHVS, CDR2 FQNEAQ. The CDR3 runs 15 residues. Trimming took off 5 bases at V and 6 bases at J, with 19 bases between the two ends. CDR3 sequence (DNA): TGTGCCAGCAGCCCCCAGTCCGGGATCCAGAATGGCTACACCTTC. This gives the protein CASSPQSGIQNGYTF. The entire variable domain, with the rest obtained from reference TRBV7-8 and TRBJ1-2, is as follows: GAGVSQSPRYKVAKRGQDVALRCDPISGHVSLFWYQQALGQGPEFLTYFQNEAQLDKSGLPSDRFFAERPEGSVSTLKIQRTQQEDSAVYLCASSPQSGIQNGYTFGSGTRLTVV.

This clonotype was detected many times. CDR3 sequence reads: CSASLGEKLFF. The CDR3 nucleotides are TGCAGTGCCTCCCTCGGGGAAAAACTGTTTTTT. The rearrangement joins TRBV20-1 to TRBJ1-4; D gene unclear. The CDR3 is made up of 11 amino acids. With 6 bases removed from V and 8 bases from J, the gap between germline ends came to 10 bases. CDR1 is DFQATT, CDR2 SNEGSKA, per germline (reference sequence).

V usage is TRBV5-5 and J usage is TRBJ1-6; D is undetermined. Trimming stripped 6 bases from V and 9 bases from J, with 22 bases between. The CDR3 runs 16 residues. The germline CDR1 and CDR2 sequences are SGHKS and YYEKEE (reference sequence). This CDR3 is CASTRGLSEKASPLHF. CDR3 nucleotide sequence: TGTGCCAGCACCCGAGGGCTCAGCGAGAAAGCTTCACCCCTCCACTTT.

This clonotype was seen a few times. The chain combines TRBV15 with TRBJ2-7; possible D gene TRBD1, 5 bases. In germline, CDR1 is LNHNV, CDR2 YYDKDF (reference sequence). The CDR3 is 16 residues long. The V and J ends lost 3 bases and 7 bases respectively, with 22 bases between them. CDR3 nucleotides: TGTGCCACCAGCAGTCTTCTCCGCAGGGCCCAAGAAGAGCAGTACTTC. It translates to CATSSLLRRAQEEQYF.

This clonotype has at least ten counts. CDR3 in amino acids: CASSPSGLGQGAYEQYF. CDR3 nucleotide sequence: TGTGCCAGCAGCCCTAGCGGTTTAGGTCAGGGCGCCTACGAGCAGTACTTC. V usage is TRBV7-9 and J usage is TRBJ2-7; 7 positions match TRBD2. Trimming took 5 bases from V and 2 from J; bases not matched to a gene: 15. The CDR3 totals 17 residues. Germline V gives CDR1 SEHNR, CDR2 FQNEAQ (reference sequence).

This clonotype was recorded a few times. V usage is TRBV6-2 or TRBV6-3 and J usage is TRBJ2-7; D gene unclear. Germline V gene data show CDR1 as MNHEY and CDR2 as SVGEGT. CDR3 size: 12 residues. Trimming took 5 bases from V and 2 from J, leaving 7 bases between them. CDR3 amino acids: CASSRLAYEQYF. The DNA of the CDR3 is TGTGCCAGCAGTCGATTAGCCTACGAGCAGTACTTC.

The rearrangement joins TRBV15 to TRBJ2-2, with 7 bases identical to TRBD2. Unmatched junction bases numbered 14, after V lost 8 bases and J lost 5 bases. The germline V gene has CDR1 LNHNV and CDR2 YYDKDF (reference sequence). The CDR3 has 16 amino acids. CDR3 amino acids: CATQEGGLAVTGELFF. The DNA of the CDR3 is TGTGCCACCCAAGAGGGCGGGCTAGCGGTAACCGGGGAGCTGTTTTTT.

This clonotype was seen a handful of times. CDR3 sequence reads: CASSFKGDEKLFF. DNA for the CDR3: TGTGCCAGCAGTTTTAAGGGAGACGAAAAACTGTTTTTT. The chain links TRBV28 to TRBJ1-4; D gene uncertain. The CDR3 sequence is 13 residues long. The V gene lost 3 bases and the J gene lost 8 bases, with 10 bases spanning the gap. The V gene's germline CDR1 is MDHEN and CDR2 SYDVKM.

CDR3 in DNA: TGTGCCAGCAGCTTAGTTGCCGGGGGGGCCGACATTCAGTACTTC. Its translation is CASSLVAGGADIQYF. This rearrangement joins TRBV7-2 to TRBJ2-4; TRBD2 matches 8 bases. J lost 8 bases, V lost 1 base, and 7 bases had no gene match. Germline V gene lookup returns CDR1 SGHTA and CDR2 FQGNSA. CDR3 size: 15 residues. The whole variable domain, filled in from reference TRBV7-2 and TRBJ2-4, reads GAGVSQSPSNKVTEKGKDVELRCDPISGHTALYWYRQSLGQGLEFLIYFQGNSAPDKSGLPSDRFSAERTGGSVSTLTIQRTQQEDSAVYLCASSLVAGGADIQYFGAGTRLSVL.

In its sample, this clonotype was seen many times. As DNA, the CDR3 is TGTGCCAGCAGCCCAGACAGCTATGGCTACACCTTC. Residues: CASSPDSYGYTF. J is TRBJ1-2 and V is TRBV7-9; D perhaps matches TRBD1 (5 bases). This CDR3 comprises 12 residues. Germline CDR1 reads SEHNR; CDR2 reads FQNEAQ (reference sequence). Trimming removed 5 bases at V and 4 bases at J, with 8 bases between.

The rearrangement links TRBV20-1 to TRBJ1-5; TRBD1 might be the D (5 bases). The CDR3 has 13 amino acids. Trimming cost V 6 bases and J 3 bases, with 12 bases left between them. Looked up from germline, CDR1 is DFQATT and CDR2 is SNEGSKA (reference sequence). In nucleotides, the CDR3 is TGCAGTGCCCCGACTGGGGCCAATCAGCCCCAGCATTTT. It specifies CSAPTGANQPQHF.